The subject of this entry is one TCR beta chain. Its antigen remains unidentified. The sample is drawn from a study of T cells in Graves' hyperthyroidism and ophthalmopathy. Study-wide context: At the time of initial diagnosis and before any treatment, peripheral blood was collected. The study, taken as a whole, reports: Among thyroid clonotypes expanded above 0.001, most also appeared in blood.

V was shortened by 6 bases and J by 4 bases, with 18 bases between the two germline ends. The germline V gene has CDR1 MNHEY and CDR2 SVGEGT. This CDR3 spans 15 amino acids. Exclusion criteria comprised uncontrolled infection, other autoimmune disease, pregnancy or lactation. Amplified TCR beta CDR3 regions derived from RNA transcripts. The primer set for the first-round RT-PCR of the TCR CDR3 was HTBI. TCRdb re-derived calls from the multiplex PCR reads in MiXCR, one entry per CDR3 protein. The sample has about 600,000 distinct CDR3 sequences; more than 12% are singletons. Sequencing was done on a sample of blood. This clonotype originated in a woman between 45 and 60 years old with Graves' ophthalmopathy. This rearrangement joins TRBV6-2 or TRBV6-3 to TRBJ2-5; D unclear. The CDR3 DNA follows: TGTGCCAGCAGCCCACACGTTGGGGATCGAGAGACCCAGTACTTC. Its translation is CASSPHVGDRETQYF.